The 28 T cell receptor beta chains given below trace back to one sample, sequenced in a study of tumor and adjacent non-tumor tissue in lung cancer. RNA was extracted from bulk tissue without any cell sorting. More than 3 cm separated this lung sample from the edge of the tumor. TCRbeta libraries were built with three rounds of nested PCR, modified from ARM-PCR. TCRdb used MiXCR to reprocess the multiplex PCR reads, holding one entry per CDR3 protein. The top ten clones hold about 20% of a sample with approximately 120,000 distinct CDR3 sequences, under 65% of them seen once. Sequencing was done on a sample of distant non-tumor lung tissue. Source of these receptors: a man between 60 and 70 years old with non-small cell lung cancer.

This clonotype was detected many times. An end of the junction differs from the germline gene, which may be a read error. The J gene is TRBJ2-5, the V gene TRBV6-7; TRBD2 matches 10 bases. TRBV6-7 is placed among ORFs of uncertain function. CDR3 size: 17 residues. The CDR3 protein is CASSRVSGRTPQETRYF. The CDR3 nucleotides read TGTGCCAGCAGCAGGGTTAGCGGGAGGACCCCACAAGAGACCCGGTACTTC.

This clonotype was recorded many times. This rearrangement joins TRBV12-3 or TRBV12-4 to TRBJ2-2; D may correspond to TRBD1 or TRBD2 (6 bases each). Trimming removed 1 base at V and 6 bases at J, with 9 bases between. This CDR3 has 14 residues. The CDR3 protein is CASSLGGAAGELFF. In DNA form, the CDR3 reads TGTGCCAGCAGTTTAGGGGGGGCTGCCGGGGAGCTGTTTTTT.

The table lists this clonotype with many counts. The chain couples TRBV4-1 to TRBJ1-3; unclear D gene. CDR1 MGHRA and CDR2 YSYEKL come from the germline V gene. Trimming stripped 0 bases from V and 3 bases from J, with 9 bases between. This CDR3 comprises 15 residues. Written as DNA, the CDR3 is TGCGCCAGCAGCCAAGATCGGACTGATGGAAACACCATATATTTT. Protein sequence: CASSQDRTDGNTIYF.

Concerning this clonotype: A much larger clone is a single base away; this may be a read error. V is TRBV25-1 and J is TRBJ2-1; tentatively, D is TRBD2 (6 bases). This CDR3 has 14 residues. Germline values: CDR1 MGHDK, CDR2 SYGVNS. The CDR3 region has the DNA TGTGCCAGCTGTGAAACTGGCGGGGTAGATGAGCAGTTCTTC. This translates into CASCETGGVDEQFF.

For this clonotype: This may arise from a read error, as a much more abundant clone is one base away. The chain joins TRBV7-8 to TRBJ2-5, with TRBD2 matching 9 bases. Germline CDR1 SGHVS, CDR2 FQNEAQ. J lost 2 bases, V lost 2 bases, and 6 bases had no gene match. CDR3 length equals 16 residues. In DNA form, the CDR3 reads TGTGCCAGCAGCTTATGTGGGGCGGGAGGGCAAGAGACCCAGTACTTC. Its translation: CASSLCGAGGQETQYF.

Notes on this clonotype: Lacking the conserved final phenylalanine or tryptophan, this CDR3 likely reflects a read error. V and J are TRBV20-1 and TRBJ1-2; D remains ambiguous. CDR1 and CDR2 (germline): DFQATT, SNEGSKA (reference sequence). This CDR3 contains 13 residues. The CDR3 is CGASTVAHYGYTI. The CDR3 DNA sequence: TGCGGTGCCTCCACAGTTGCTCACTATGGCTACACCATC.

This clonotype was detected many times. The V and J genes are TRBV4-3 and TRBJ1-4; a weak D match, TRBD1 (5 bases). The CDR3 is made up of 15 amino acids. The V gene lost 3 bases and the J gene lost 0 bases, with 8 bases spanning the gap. Germline V gene lookup returns CDR1 LGHNA and CDR2 YSLEER. The CDR3 protein is CASSQGDATNEKLFF. In DNA, the CDR3 is TGCGCCAGCAGCCAGGGGGATGCAACTAATGAAAAACTGTTTTTT.

In this sample, this clonotype turned up many times. The gene calls are TRBV5-8 and TRBJ2-3, with D possibly matching TRBD1 (6 bases). This CDR3 has 15 residues. Germline-derived CDR1 and CDR2 are SGHTS and YDEGEE. V was pared by 1 base and J by 4 bases, with 13 bases between. The CDR3 loop reads CASSLPTGYPDTQYF. For the CDR3, the DNA is TGTGCCAGCAGCTTGCCCACAGGGTACCCAGATACGCAGTATTTT. The full variable domain, in which reference TRBV5-8 and TRBJ2-3 provide the parts outside the CDR3, is EAGVTQSPTHLIKTRGQQATLRCSPISGHTSVYWYQQALGLGLQFLLWYDEGEERNRGNFPPRFSGRQFPNYSSELNVNALELEDSALYLCASSLPTGYPDTQYFGPGTRLTVL.

A word on this clonotype: The CDR3 carries no conserved terminal phenylalanine or tryptophan, so it likely arises from a read error. The chain recombines TRBV12-3 or TRBV12-4 with TRBJ2-1, with a tentative D call TRBD2 (6 bases). The CDR3 contains 12 residues. CDR3 amino acids: CTSSPGVNEQFY. The CDR3 nucleotides are TGTACCAGCAGCCCGGGAGTCAATGAGCAGTTCTAC.

On this clonotype itself: The junction departs from the called germline gene at one end, perhaps through a read error. The chain recombines TRBV6-5 with TRBJ2-1; perhaps TRBD2 as D (5 bases). CDR1 and CDR2 from the germline V gene are MNHEY and SVGAGI. This CDR3 comprises 16 residues. The CDR3 spells CAGSYSANGIYNEQFF. The CDR3 DNA sequence: TGTGCCGGCAGTTACTCGGCTAACGGGATCTACAATGAGCAGTTCTTC.

This clonotype was detected once. This chain uses TRBV4-1 with TRBJ1-2; D is possibly TRBD1 (5 bases). The germline V gene has CDR1 MGHRA and CDR2 YSYEKL. The CDR3 spans 14 residues. Deletions cut 10 bases from V and 4 bases from J, with 19 bases between. CDR3 in DNA: TGCGCCAAGAGCCAAGACAGCTTATTCTATGGCTACACCTTC. Translation: CAKSQDSLFYGYTF.

On this clonotype itself: The junction departs from the called germline gene at one end, perhaps through a read error. The chain couples TRBV12-3 or TRBV12-4 to TRBJ1-1; D perhaps matches TRBD1 (5 bases). This CDR3 is built from 14 residues. The chain's CDR3 is CASSLQAQGTVAFF. CDR3 DNA sequence: TGTGCCAGCAGTTTGCAGGCCCAGGGCACTGTAGCTTTCTTT.

Remarks on this clonotype: Being one base from a much bigger clone, this may be a read error. The rearrangement uses TRBV10-2 and TRBJ2-3; TRBD2 matches at 7 bases. Per the germline V gene, CDR1 is WSHSY and CDR2 is SAAADI. The CDR3 is 15 amino acids. CDR3 region: CTSSESAGSTDTQYF. The CDR3 nucleotides read TGCACCAGCAGTGAGTCAGCGGGATCAACAGATACGCAGTATTTT.

A word on this clonotype: A clone one base away is much larger, so this may be a read error. Lacking the conserved final phenylalanine or tryptophan, this CDR3 likely reflects a read error. The gene calls are TRBV12-3 or TRBV12-4 and TRBJ2-7; the D is unclear. V shed 6 bases and J shed 4 bases, with 16 bases lying between them. The length of the CDR3 is 14 residues. Here the CDR3 reads CASSPRLVPYEQYS. For the CDR3, the DNA is TGTGCCAGCAGCCCAAGGTTGGTCCCTTACGAGCAGTACTCC.

Comments on this clonotype: One base away lies a much larger clone, so this may be a sequencing read error. The rearrangement links TRBV20-1 to TRBJ1-1; D gene uncertain. V lost 2 bases and J lost 3, with 10 bases in between. Per the germline V gene, CDR1 is DFQATT and CDR2 is SNEGSKA (reference sequence). The CDR3 is made up of 13 amino acids. CDR3 loop: CSARYSEDTEAFF. The CDR3, as DNA: TGCAGTGCTAGATACAGTGAGGACACTGAAGCTTTCTTT.

The chain carries TRBV28 and TRBJ1-2; no clear D. Germline V gene sequence: CDR1 MDHEN, CDR2 SYDVKM. CDR3 length: 16 residues. With 1 base removed from V and 1 base from J, the gap between germline ends came to 13 bases. The CDR3 DNA follows: TGTGCCAGCAGTTTATCGTCGGCGGTTATTAACTATGGCTACACCTTC. It specifies CASSLSSAVINYGYTF.

Turning to this clonotype: This is likely a read error, given that the CDR3 carries no conserved phenylalanine or tryptophan at its end. The V and J genes are TRBV29-1 and TRBJ1-2; D is perhaps TRBD1 (5 bases). Germline CDR1 SQVTM, CDR2 ANQGSEA. The CDR3 has 13 residues. V lost 5 bases and J 4 bases, leaving 14 bases between the germline ends. The CDR3 spells CSVRLGGVYGYTL. The CDR3 nucleotides read TGCAGCGTTCGCTTGGGGGGAGTCTATGGCTACACCTTG.

At least ten counts were recorded for this clonotype. This sequence joins TRBV5-4 and TRBJ1-3; 9 nucleotides align to TRBD1. V trimming: 2 bases; J trimming: 4 bases; junction bases outside the gene matches: 4. The CDR3 length is 15 residues. The germline V gene has CDR1 SGHNT and CDR2 YYREEE (reference sequence). CDR3 residues: CASSLGTGPGNTIYF. The CDR3 nucleotides read TGTGCCAGCAGCTTAGGGACAGGGCCAGGAAACACCATATATTTT.

This clonotype occurred many times. The gene calls are TRBV5-1 and TRBJ2-1; 14 nucleotides match TRBD2. Germline CDR1 SGHRS, CDR2 YFSETQ. V dropped 0 bases and J dropped 1; count of bases not matched to a gene: 3. The CDR3 sequence is 18 residues long. CDR3 coding DNA: TGCGCCAGCAGCTTGGATGGGACTAGCGGGAGTTCCTACAATGAGCAGTTCTTC. It encodes CASSLDGTSGSSYNEQFF. Combining the CDR3 with reference TRBV5-1 and TRBJ2-1 gives the whole variable domain KAGVTQTPRYLIKTRGQQVTLSCSPISGHRSVSWYQQTPGQGLQFLFEYFSETQRNKGNFPGRFSGRQFSNSRSEMNVSTLELGDSALYLCASSLDGTSGSSYNEQFFGPGTRLTVL.

Regarding this clonotype: At one of its ends the junction is not consistent with the germline gene, which may arise from a read error. V is TRBV20-1 and J is TRBJ2-3, with 9 positions matching TRBD2. There are 16 residues in the CDR3. Germline V lookup: CDR1 DFQATT, CDR2 SNEGSKA (reference sequence). The CDR3 protein is CSARDPSGDSTDKQYF. The CDR3 bases are TGCAGTGCTAGAGATCCTAGCGGGGATAGCACAGATAAGCAGTATTTT.

Notes on this clonotype: A read error may account for a junction end that differs from germline. The chain has TRBV11-2 and TRBJ2-1; TRBD1 might be the D (5 bases). The CDR3 runs 15 residues. CDR1 is SGHAT, CDR2 FQNNGV, per germline. The CDR3 DNA is TGTGCCAGCATCTTAACAGACAGCTCCTACAATGAGCAGTTCTTT. Its translation: CASILTDSSYNEQFF. The entire variable domain, with the rest obtained from reference TRBV11-2 and TRBJ2-1, is as follows: EAGVAQSPRYKIIEKRQSVAFWCNPISGHATLYWYQQILGQGPKLLIQFQNNGVVDDSQLPKDRFSAERLKGVDSTLKIQPAKLEDSAVYLCASILTDSSYNEQFFGPGTRLTVL.

The chain links TRBV28 to TRBJ2-2; D not certain. CDR1 is MDHEN and CDR2 is SYDVKM in the germline V gene. Trimming took 7 bases from V and 2 from J, leaving 11 bases between them. There are 14 residues in the CDR3. As DNA, the CDR3 is TGTGCCAGCATATGGACGCACAACACCGGGGAGCTGTTTTTT. Translated: CASIWTHNTGELFF.

This clonotype was counted at least ten times. The genes are TRBV6-1 and TRBJ1-5; no clear D gene. The CDR3 contains 15 residues. Germline V gene data show CDR1 as MNHNS and CDR2 as SASEGT. V dropped 0 bases and J dropped 1 base, with 7 bases sitting between them. CDR3 protein: CASSEAVGSNQPQHF. The CDR3 nucleotides read TGTGCCAGCAGTGAAGCAGTGGGGAGCAATCAGCCCCAGCATTTT.

As concerns this clonotype: A much larger clone differs by one base, so this may be a read error. The chain couples TRBV7-8 to TRBJ2-2; D may be TRBD1 (6 bases). In germline, CDR1 is SGHVS, CDR2 FQNEAQ. The CDR3 consists of 13 residues. CDR3 nucleotide sequence: TGTGACAGCCAACAGGGGAACACCGGGGAGCTGTTTTTT. Its protein product is CDSQQGNTGELFF.

This clonotype was counted a few times. CDR3 nucleotides: TGTGCCAGCAGCTTATTCCCCACAGGGGAGACCTTC. Translating it yields CASSLFPTGETF. The V gene is TRBV7-2, the J gene TRBJ1-2; 7 bases match TRBD1. The CDR3 runs 12 residues. Germline CDR1 is SGHTA and CDR2 is FQGNSA. Unmatched junction bases numbered 8, after V lost 2 bases and J lost 14 bases.

This clonotype came up many times. The chain carries TRBV13 and TRBJ1-1; D gene uncertain. Germline lookup yields CDR1 PRHDT and CDR2 FYEKMQ (reference sequence). This CDR3 contains 16 residues. Trimming took 1 base from V and 1 from J, leaving 13 bases between them. Here the CDR3 reads CASSLERAVGNTEAFF. In nucleotides, the CDR3 is TGTGCCAGCAGCTTAGAAAGGGCCGTTGGGAACACTGAAGCTTTCTTT.

The chain links TRBV6-5 to TRBJ1-1, with a possible D match to TRBD1 (5 bases). CDR3 size: 12 residues. CDR1 and CDR2 (germline): MNHEY, SVGAGI. The V end was cut by 6 bases, the J end by 10 bases, with 15 bases between. CDR3 sequence: CASSLRRGVAFF. In DNA, the CDR3 is TGTGCCAGCAGCCTCCGCCGGGGGGTAGCTTTCTTT.

This clonotype was counted at least ten times. The chain combines TRBV12-5 with TRBJ2-6; 9 bases are a match to TRBD2. Germline values: CDR1 LGHNT, CDR2 FRNRAP. V shed 6 bases and J 0 bases; nucleotides not matched to a gene: 9. This CDR3 spans 18 amino acids. CDR3 in DNA: TGTGCTAGTGGACACGGACTAGCGAGAAGCTCTGGGGCCAACGTCCTGACTTTC. This gives the protein CASGHGLARSSGANVLTF.